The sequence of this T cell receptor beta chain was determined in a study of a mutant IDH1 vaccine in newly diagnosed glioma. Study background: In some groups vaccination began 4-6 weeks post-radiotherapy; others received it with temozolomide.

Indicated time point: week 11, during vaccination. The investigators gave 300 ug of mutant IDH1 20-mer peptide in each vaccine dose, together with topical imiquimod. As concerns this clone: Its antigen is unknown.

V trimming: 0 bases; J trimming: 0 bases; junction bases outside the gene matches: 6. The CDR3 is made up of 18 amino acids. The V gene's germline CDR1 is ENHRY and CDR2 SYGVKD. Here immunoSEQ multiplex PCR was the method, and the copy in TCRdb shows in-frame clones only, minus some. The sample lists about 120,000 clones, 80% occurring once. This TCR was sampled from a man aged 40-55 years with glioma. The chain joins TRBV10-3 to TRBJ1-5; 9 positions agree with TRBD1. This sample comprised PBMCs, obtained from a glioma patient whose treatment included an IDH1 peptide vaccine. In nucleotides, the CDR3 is TGTGCCATCAGTGAGTCTAGGACAGGGGCCTATAGCAATCAGCCCCAGCATTTT. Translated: CAISESRTGAYSNQPQHF.